This T cell receptor (beta chain) was found in a study of blood T cell repertoires in COVID-19. The wider study: COVID-19 samples from acute and convalescent phases originated in the United States, Italy and Spain. In each case, the material was cDNA or gDNA derived from T cells, B-cell-depleted T cells, or PBMCs.

Original data processing: Amplification of reference gene primers provided the estimated nucleated cell counts. Sequencing was performed with immunoSEQ multiplex PCR; in TCRdb, only in-frame clones are kept and a portion is missing. The DNA gave D and trimming, while V, J and clone size come from that table. The sample consists of about 220,000 clones, about four fifths of them appearing once. The CDR3 is made up of 14 amino acids. The germline gives CDR1 MNHEY, CDR2 SVGAGI. V shed 7 bases, J shed 1 base, and the junction held 6 bases outside the gene matches. The receptor comes from a woman in her 40s with acute COVID-19. The source material was PBMCs or T cells enriched from blood (not recorded which). This chain joins TRBV6-5 and TRBJ2-5; 7 nucleotides line up with TRBD1. The CDR3 nucleotides read TGTGCCAGCAAGGGTGCAGGGGGCCAAGAGACCCAGTACTTC. It translates to CASKGAGGQETQYF.